This T cell receptor beta chain was profiled in a study of tumor-infiltrating lymphocytes in glioblastoma multiforme. With respect to this clonotype: Its antigen is not known. The conserved final phenylalanine or tryptophan is absent from the CDR3, which likely points to a read error.

Three nested ARM-PCR rounds with V-beta and C-beta primers built TCRB libraries. Input was 0.5 ug total RNA, reverse-transcribed with a C-beta primer. One entry per CDR3 protein results from TCRdb running MiXCR on the multiplex PCR reads. The sample consists of under 35,000 distinct CDR3 sequences, 50% to 75% of them appearing once. J gave up 2 bases and V 6 bases, and 17 bases lay outside the gene matches. This CDR3 has 17 amino acids. Germline V gene sequence: CDR1 DFQATT, CDR2 SNEGSKA (reference sequence). Whole-study findings and limits: T cells were not sorted into functional subsets. Detected clone frequencies may not reflect cell counts, being RNA-based. Just one glioblastoma patient contributed to the TCR-mutation comparison.

The TCR originated in a male donor with glioblastoma. The chain links TRBV20-1 to TRBJ2-3; 7 bases align to TRBD1. Sequenced: brain tumor tissue. The CDR3 DNA sequence: TGCAGTGCACGGCTAATCCCCCGGGACAGATTCACAGATACGCAGTATTCT. Its translation is CSARLIPRDRFTDTQYS.